Listed below are T cell receptor beta chains from one sample, sequenced in a study of OX40 agonist ivuxolimab in advanced cancers. The protocol was immunoSEQ multiplex PCR, while the TCRdb copy is restricted to in-frame clones and leaves out a portion. Among more than 50,000 clones listed, 79% were seen once. Sequencing was performed on CD4+ or CD8+ T cells sorted from blood, taken in a trial of the OX40 agonist ivuxolimab. The receptors shown here come from an adult with an advanced solid tumor such as melanoma, head and neck, liver or kidney cancer. Both conserved end residues are trimmed from each CDR3.

length,V,J,CDR3
10,TRBV11-3,TRBJ1-3,ASSLSYQTIY
12,TRBV5-1,TRBJ2-4,ASSTGTSRNIQY
13,TRBV6-6,TRBJ2-3,ASSFRDRSTDTQY
13,TRBV18,TRBJ1-2,ASSPSEGRDYGYT
16,TRBV10-1,TRBJ1-4,AGLQGSWVHGTNEKLF
13,TRBV6-1,TRBJ1-5,ASSRGQGTNQPQH
12,TRBV18,TRBJ1-1,ASLSGQGNTEAF
11,TRBV30,TRBJ2-1,AWSGGNYNEQF
13,TRBV18,TRBJ2-4,ASSPPLQGANIQY
14,TRBV9,TRBJ2-1,ASSVRLAGPYNEQF
14,TRBV5-1,TRBJ2-2,ASSPLAGENTGELF
12,TRBV28,TRBJ1-4,ASSSGGEMVKLF
12,TRBV10-3,TRBJ2-3,ATLAGSGTDTQY
14,TRBV15,TRBJ1-1,ATSRPDRQLITEAF
10,TRBV10-1,TRBJ2-7,ASRDRVPEQY
13,TRBV7-9,TRBJ1-1,ASSIRTTGGTEAF
15,TRBV6-1,TRBJ2-5,ASSELINPSGSETQY
13,TRBV5-1,TRBJ2-2,ASSLGQGITGELF
12,TRBV4-2,TRBJ1-2,ASSTSGTGFGYT
12,TRBV4-1,TRBJ1-2,ASSKTDRGHGYT
11,TRBV6-1,TRBJ1-1,ASKPGQHTEAF
14,TRBV5-1,TRBJ1-4,ASSLGQGASNEKLF
14,TRBV10-1,TRBJ2-5,ASSESRGHPIREQY
15,TRBV28,TRBJ2-3,ASSPPPWTSGTDTQY
12,TRBV6-1,TRBJ2-7,ASILGDSPYEQY
12,TRBV5-1,TRBJ1-1,ASSEGQGGTEAF
13,TRBV7-9,TRBJ2-7,ASSSWDRGSYEQY
14,TRBV18,TRBJ2-1,ASSPLSAISYNEQF
12,TRBV6-5,TRBJ1-1,ASSHYTPDTEAF
13,TRBV5-5,TRBJ1-2,ASSVGTGSFYGYT
13,TRBV2,TRBJ1-1,ASSEYFSRDTEAF
11,TRBV19,TRBJ2-3,ASSIARPDTQY
13,TRBV7-9,TRBJ1-1,ASSLAGGSTTEAF
12,TRBV5-1,TRBJ1-1,ASSLRRSNTEAF
14,TRBV5-4,TRBJ2-3,ASSITGQGSTDTQY
13,TRBV7-3,TRBJ1-1,ASSFLGQGAAEAF
15,TRBV11-1,.,ASSLYSGGSSSYEQY
13,TRBV5-1,TRBJ2-3,ASSFPTGGKDTQY
13,TRBV6-4,TRBJ1-1,ASKNLVRGAGEAF
12,TRBV29-1,TRBJ2-3,SVSGQSFTDTQY
13,TRBV4-2,TRBJ2-7,ASSQARDRSYEQY
12,TRBV28,TRBJ1-1,ASSVDAHPREAF
14,TRBV10-3,TRBJ2-7,AQPSGTPGEGYEQY
12,TRBV9,TRBJ1-6,ASKSDSSNSPLH
11,TRBV2,TRBJ1-6,ARRGTYNSPLH
13,TRBV2,TRBJ2-5,ASRPGTYGRETQY
13,TRBV30,TRBJ2-3,AWSHISGTTDTQY
14,TRBV5-1,TRBJ2-2,ASSLEPSMNTGELF
13,TRBV6-4,TRBJ2-1,ASSPNPTAYNEQF
13,TRBV18,TRBJ2-7,ASSPPGQVSYEQY
13,TRBV7-8,TRBJ2-1,ASSYRDRDYNEQF
11,TRBV7-8,TRBJ2-7,ASSANRGSEQY
16,TRBV4-2,TRBJ2-7,ASSQGLRWGGSSYEQY